This T cell receptor beta chain was recovered during a study of blood T cell repertoires in COVID-19. Study-level background: Researchers got acute and convalescent COVID-19 samples from the United States, Italy and Spain. The cDNA or gDNA used as material had been derived from T cells, B-cell-depleted T cells, or PBMCs.

Trimming removed 3 bases at V and 7 bases at J, with 6 bases between. Germline-derived CDR1 and CDR2 are MNHEY and SMNVEV (reference sequence). The CDR3 has 11 amino acids. As originally analysed: Estimated nucleated cell counts came from reference gene primer amplification. The table came from immunoSEQ multiplex PCR; TCRdb's copy has only in-frame clones and leaves some out. Clone size and the V and J calls come from that table; the DNA yielded D and trimming. Among a few hundred thousand clones listed, about nine tenths were seen once. The chain employs TRBV27 and TRBJ1-1; D is uncertain. This receptor was obtained from a woman between 45 and 65 years old who had recovered from COVID-19. The sequencing sample was made of peripheral blood. The CDR3 is CASSFGSEAFF. CDR3 DNA: TGTGCCAGCAGTTTTGGCAGTGAAGCTTTCTTT.